Below, 13 T cell receptor beta chains from the same sample are listed, as sequenced in a study of blood T cell repertoires in COVID-19. The assay was immunoSEQ multiplex PCR, and TCRdb's table has in-frame clones only and misses some. Of about 200,000 clones listed, around 84% are singletons. Sequencing used peripheral blood. These receptors all stem from a human donor in a cohort sampled during active COVID-19.

The chain carries TRBV6-1 and TRBJ2-2; 9 nucleotides agree with TRBD2. The CDR3 is 16 residues long. V shed 4 bases and J 6 bases; nucleotides not matched to a gene: 9. Germline V lookup: CDR1 MNHNS, CDR2 SASEGT. Written as DNA, the CDR3 is TGTGCCAGCAGTGTCATAGCGGGAGTTGCCCCCGGGGAGCTGTTTTTT. Protein product: CASSVIAGVAPGELFF.

This chain joins TRBV9 and TRBJ2-3; 8 nucleotides agree with TRBD2. CDR1 and CDR2 from the germline V gene are SGDLS and YYNGEE. The CDR3 is 13 amino acids. J gave up 4 bases and V 4 bases, and 2 bases lay outside the gene matches. The CDR3 bases are TGTGCCAGCAGCCCGGGGGGGGCAGATACGCAGTATTTT. It translates to CASSPGGADTQYF.

The chain has TRBV11-2 and TRBJ1-3; D unclear. This CDR3 region has 14 residues. Germline CDR1 reads SGHAT; CDR2 reads FQNNGV. V lost 5 bases, J lost 8 bases, and 16 bases lay in between. The CDR3 is CASSPPAVRDTIYF. The CDR3, as DNA: TGTGCCAGCAGCCCGCCAGCGGTTCGGGACACCATATATTTT.

This chain joins TRBV5-5 and TRBJ2-1; 7 bases are a match to TRBD2. Unmatched junction bases numbered 8, after V lost 8 bases and J lost 3 bases. Looked up from germline, CDR1 is SGHKS and CDR2 is YYEKEE (reference sequence). This CDR3 region has 14 residues. CDR3 region: CASLTGTNYNEQFF. The CDR3 coding sequence is TGTGCCAGTCTAACCGGGACTAACTACAATGAGCAGTTCTTC.

The rearrangement links TRBV9 to TRBJ1-2, with D possibly being TRBD1 (6 bases). The CDR3 is made up of 13 amino acids. Germline V gene sequence: CDR1 SGDLS, CDR2 YYNGEE. The ends were cut back, 3 bases at V and 6 bases at J, with 12 bases in the middle. The CDR3 protein is CASSDSRGNGYTF. CDR3 nucleotide sequence: TGTGCCAGCAGCGATTCCAGGGGTAATGGCTACACCTTC.

The CDR3 loop is CASSSGGLNYEQYF. The CDR3 DNA follows: TGTGCCAGCAGCTCAGGGGGTTTGAACTACGAGCAGTACTTC. The chain carries TRBV11-3 and TRBJ2-7; the match to TRBD1 covers 7 bases. Trimming cost V 4 bases and J 3 bases; bases outside gene matches: 6. The CDR3 sequence is 14 residues long. Germline assignment: CDR1 SGHNT and CDR2 YENEEA. Based on the CDR3 plus reference TRBV11-3 and TRBJ2-7, the full variable domain is EAGVVQSPRYKIIEKKQPVAFWCNPISGHNTLYWYLQNLGQGPELLIRYENEEAVDDSQLPKDRFSAERLKGVDSTLKIQPAELGDSAVYLCASSSGGLNYEQYFGPGTRLTVT.

This chain's CDR3 is CASSSVGVGHNEQFF. The CDR3 nucleotides read TGTGCCAGCAGCTCCGTAGGGGTCGGCCACAATGAGCAGTTCTTC. This rearrangement joins TRBV28 to TRBJ2-1; weak D call: TRBD1 (5 bases). The CDR3 consists of 15 residues. Germline CDR1 reads MDHEN; CDR2 reads SYDVKM. V shed 6 bases and J shed 5 bases, with 17 bases lying between them.

The chain couples TRBV3-1 (or the pseudogene TRBV3-2) to TRBJ2-5, with TRBD2 as a possible D gene (5 bases). In germline, CDR1 is LGHDT, CDR2 YNNKEL (reference sequence). V was pared by 1 base and J by 3 bases, with 6 bases between. The CDR3 is 13 residues long. CDR3 coding DNA: TGTGCCAGCAGCCAAGGGCGGGAAGAGACCCAGTACTTC. Translated, it gives CASSQGREETQYF.

The rearrangement uses TRBV28 and TRBJ2-1; 10 positions agree with TRBD2. The trim removed 5 bases at V and 7 bases at J, leaving 8 bases unmatched. The CDR3 is 15 amino acids. Germline assignment: CDR1 MDHEN and CDR2 SYDVKM. The chain's CDR3 is CASSEAGGRVNEQFF. CDR3 DNA: TGTGCCAGCAGTGAAGCGGGAGGGCGGGTAAATGAGCAGTTCTTC.

The chain carries TRBV10-3 and TRBJ1-5; 9 positions agree with TRBD1. The junction had 4 bases not matched to a gene; V was cut back by 2 bases and J by 2 bases. CDR1 ENHRY and CDR2 SYGVKD come from the germline V gene. The CDR3 loop spans 16 amino acids. The CDR3 bases are TGTGCCATCAGTGAGCGGGGACAGGGCGGCAATCAGCCCCAGCATTTT. Its translation is CAISERGQGGNQPQHF.

The chain combines TRBV27 with TRBJ2-7; 9 positions match TRBD1. This CDR3 comprises 15 residues. V shed 6 bases, J shed 3 bases, and the junction held 9 bases outside the gene matches. The germline V gene has CDR1 MNHEY and CDR2 SMNVEV (reference sequence). CDR3 protein: CASRVGGQGYYEQYV. CDR3 in DNA: TGTGCCAGCAGGGTAGGGGGACAGGGATACTACGAGCAGTACGTC.

J is TRBJ2-1 and V is TRBV5-1, with TRBD1 matching 10 bases. Germline CDR1 SGHRS, CDR2 YFSETQ. V trimming: 1 base; J trimming: 0 bases; junction bases outside the gene matches: 7. The length of the CDR3 is 18 residues. The CDR3 DNA sequence: TGCGCCAGCAGCTTGAACACTTGGACAGGGGGCTCCTACAATGAGCAGTTCTTC. Its protein product is CASSLNTWTGGSYNEQFF.

This clone was seen just once. The chain employs TRBV3-1 (or the pseudogene TRBV3-2) and TRBJ1-2; 8 bases agree with TRBD1. V lost 3 bases, J lost 3 bases, and 3 bases stayed unmatched. The CDR3 has 14 residues. Germline-derived CDR1 and CDR2 are LGHDT and YNNKEL (reference sequence). The CDR3 DNA reads TGTGCCAGCAGCCACGCGGGACAGGACTATGGCTACACCTTC. As protein: CASSHAGQDYGYTF.